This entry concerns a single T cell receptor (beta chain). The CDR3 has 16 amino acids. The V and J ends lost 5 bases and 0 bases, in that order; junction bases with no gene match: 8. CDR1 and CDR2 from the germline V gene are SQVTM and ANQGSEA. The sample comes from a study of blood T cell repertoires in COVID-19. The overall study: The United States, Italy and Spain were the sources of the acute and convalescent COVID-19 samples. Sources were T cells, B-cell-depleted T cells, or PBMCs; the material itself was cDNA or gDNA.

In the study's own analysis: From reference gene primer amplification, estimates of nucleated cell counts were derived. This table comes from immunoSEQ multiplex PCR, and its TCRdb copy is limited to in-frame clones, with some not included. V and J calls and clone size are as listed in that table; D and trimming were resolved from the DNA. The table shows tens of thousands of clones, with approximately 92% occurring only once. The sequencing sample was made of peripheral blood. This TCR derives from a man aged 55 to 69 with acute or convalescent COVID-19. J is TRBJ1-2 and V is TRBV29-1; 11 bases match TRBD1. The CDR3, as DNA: TGCAGCGTTACTTCCGGGACAGGGGGTACTAACTATGGCTACACCTTC. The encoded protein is CSVTSGTGGTNYGYTF.